These 20 T cell receptor beta chains were sequenced from one sample in a study of control samples from healthy donors and cancer patients. Sequencing was performed with immunoSEQ multiplex PCR; in TCRdb, only in-frame clones are kept and a portion is missing. The table records 150,000 to 160,000 clones, around 96% of them present only once. The specimen sequenced was blood. The receptors here all came from a middle-aged man in good health.

The rearrangement uses TRBV5-6 and TRBJ1-4; possibly TRBD1 for D (5 bases). Germline CDR1 and CDR2: SGHDT and YYEEEE. This CDR3 has 14 residues. V was shortened by 2 bases and J by 6 bases, with 11 bases between the two germline ends. The chain's CDR3 is CASSLAREHEKLFF. CDR3 nucleotides: TGTGCCAGCAGCTTAGCCAGGGAGCATGAAAAACTGTTTTTT.

The genes are TRBV5-5 and TRBJ2-7, with D possibly TRBD1 on 6 matching bases. The V end was cut by 6 bases, the J end by 2 bases, with 15 bases between. The CDR3 spans 14 residues. CDR1 is SGHKS, CDR2 YYEKEE, per germline (reference sequence). Here the CDR3 DNA reads TGTGCCAGCACCACGAATTGGGGGCCCTACGAGCAGTACTTC. It specifies CASTTNWGPYEQYF.

This chain joins TRBV7-9 and TRBJ2-3; D gene ambiguous. CDR3 size: 13 residues. Germline V CDR1 and CDR2: SEHNR, FQNEAQ (reference sequence). Trimming left V 1 base short and J 3 bases short, with 5 bases between. CDR3 bases: TGTGCCAGCAGCTTAGGGGTTACAGATACGCAGTATTTT. Encoded protein: CASSLGVTDTQYF. The full variable domain, its missing parts supplied by reference TRBV7-9 and TRBJ2-3, is DTGVSQNPRHKITKRGQNVTFRCDPISEHNRLYWYRQTLGQGPEFLTYFQNEAQLEKSRLLSDRFSAERPKGSFSTLEIQRTEQGDSAMYLCASSLGVTDTQYFGPGTRLTVL.

This rearrangement joins TRBV11-2 to TRBJ1-1; unclear D gene. Germline V gene sequence: CDR1 SGHAT, CDR2 FQNNGV. Trimming shortened V by 0 bases and J by 8 bases, and 7 bases separated the two germline ends. The CDR3 spans 12 residues. CDR3 in amino acids: CASSLDLGEAFF. CDR3 sequence (DNA): TGTGCCAGCAGCTTAGATCTGGGGGAAGCTTTCTTT.

The chain carries TRBV7-9 and TRBJ2-7; 8 bases agree with TRBD1. CDR1 and CDR2 from the germline V gene are SEHNR and FQNEAQ (reference sequence). V trimming: 0 bases; J trimming: 2 bases; junction bases outside the gene matches: 3. This CDR3 has 15 residues. CDR3 DNA: TGTGCCAGCAGCTTAGCCGACAGGGGAACCTACGAGCAGTACTTC. Residues: CASSLADRGTYEQYF.

This chain uses TRBV2 with TRBJ1-5, with D maybe TRBD1 (6 bases). From germline, CDR1 is SNHLY and CDR2 FYNNEI. The CDR3 runs to 15 residues. V dropped 6 bases and J dropped 7 bases, with 19 bases sitting between them. CDR3 in DNA: TGTGCCAGCAGGGAGGATCAGGGGAGGACACAGCCCCAGCATTTT. Its translation is CASREDQGRTQPQHF.

The chain has TRBV14 and TRBJ1-2; TRBD1 matches 8 bases. CDR3 length: 15 amino acids. Germline CDR1 reads SGHDN; CDR2 reads FVKESK. V shed 4 bases, J shed 8 bases, and the junction held 12 bases outside the gene matches. The CDR3 sequence: CASSLPGGDPLGYTF. The CDR3 DNA reads as TGTGCCAGCAGCCTCCCAGGGGGCGACCCCCTCGGCTACACCTTC.

This rearrangement joins TRBV24-1 to TRBJ2-7; 12 bases are shared with TRBD2. Germline CDR1 is KGHDR and CDR2 is SFDVKD. V was clipped by 2 bases and J by 2 bases; unmatched bases: 6. This CDR3 region has 17 residues. The CDR3 loop is CATSDSPLAGGTYEQYF. The CDR3 coding sequence is TGTGCCACCAGTGATTCTCCTCTAGCGGGGGGGACCTACGAGCAGTACTTC.

The V gene is TRBV7-9, the J gene TRBJ2-7; the match to TRBD1 covers 10 bases. The ends lost 9 bases at V and 5 bases at J; junction bases unmatched: 13. The CDR3 runs to 15 residues. CDR1 and CDR2 (germline): SEHNR, FQNEAQ (reference sequence). CDR3 DNA: TGTGCCAGTAGTGCGCCTGGACAGGGGGTCCACGAGCAGTACTTC. As protein: CASSAPGQGVHEQYF.

The chain couples TRBV30 to TRBJ2-4; D is possibly TRBD1 or TRBD2 (5 bases each). The CDR3 has 14 residues. The V end was cut by 0 bases, the J end by 0 bases, with 6 bases between. CDR1 and CDR2 (germline): GTSNPN, SVGIG (reference sequence). CDR3 amino acids: CAWSVGTAKNIQYF. In nucleotides, the CDR3 is TGTGCCTGGAGTGTAGGGACAGCCAAAAACATTCAGTACTTC.

J is TRBJ1-2 and V is TRBV6-5; the match to TRBD1 covers 10 bases. V lost 6 bases and J lost 2; bases outside the gene matches: 3. CDR1 and CDR2 from the germline V gene are MNHEY and SVGAGI. CDR3 size: 14 residues. The CDR3, as DNA: TGTGCCAGCAGCCCGACAGGGGGCAACTATGGCTACACCTTC. As protein: CASSPTGGNYGYTF.

The genes are TRBV2 and TRBJ1-2; D possibly corresponds to TRBD1 (6 bases). Germline CDR1 is SNHLY and CDR2 is FYNNEI. V lost 0 bases and J 4 bases, leaving 12 bases between the germline ends. CDR3 length: 15 residues. The CDR3, as DNA: TGTGCCAGCAGTGAAGCTGCAGGGGACCTCTATGGCTACACCTTC. Translated, it gives CASSEAAGDLYGYTF.

This chain connects TRBV29-1 to TRBJ2-1; D gene uncertain. The CDR3 contains 12 residues. The V and J ends lost 4 bases and 4 bases respectively, with 8 bases between them. CDR1 and CDR2 (germline): SQVTM, ANQGSEA. CDR3 loop: CSVGGPYNEQFF. CDR3 nucleotide sequence: TGCAGCGTTGGCGGACCATACAATGAGCAGTTCTTC.

The rearrangement joins TRBV3-1 (or the pseudogene TRBV3-2) to TRBJ1-4; 8 nucleotides agree with TRBD1. The J segment lost 4 bases and the V segment lost 5 bases, leaving 9 bases of the junction unmatched. CDR3 length equals 16 residues. CDR1 is LGHDT, CDR2 YNNKEL, per germline (reference sequence). Here the CDR3 reads CASSKRYRGDNEKLFF. CDR3 DNA sequence: TGTGCCAGCAGCAAACGCTACAGGGGGGATAATGAAAAACTGTTTTTT.

This clone occurred once. V gene TRBV27 combines with J gene TRBJ2-3; tentatively, D is TRBD1 or TRBD2 (5 bases each). CDR3 size: 16 residues. Germline values: CDR1 MNHEY, CDR2 SMNVEV (reference sequence). Trimming shortened V by 5 bases and J by 0 bases, and 15 bases separated the two germline ends. CDR3 loop: CASSPLRGSSTDTQYF. CDR3 nucleotides: TGTGCCAGCAGTCCCCTCCGGGGCTCTAGCACAGATACGCAGTATTTT.

The chain employs TRBV15 and TRBJ1-4; D call uncertain. The germline CDR1 and CDR2 sequences are LNHNV and YYDKDF (reference sequence). V was shortened by 0 bases and J by 8 bases, with 7 bases between the two germline ends. This CDR3 spans 13 amino acids. CDR3 DNA: TGTGCCACCAGCAGAGATATTCGCGAAAAACTGTTTTTT. The encoded protein is CATSRDIREKLFF.

The chain joins TRBV18 to TRBJ2-3; D possibly corresponds to TRBD1 (6 bases). CDR1 is KGHSH and CDR2 is LQKENI in the germline V gene. This CDR3 region has 16 residues. The ends were cut back, 6 bases at V and 2 bases at J, with 18 bases in the middle. This chain's CDR3 is CASSAKQGKITDTQYF. The CDR3 DNA reads TGTGCCAGCTCGGCAAAACAGGGAAAAATCACAGATACGCAGTATTTT.

On this clone itself: Other DNA sequences in this sample translate to the same CDR3. V usage is TRBV9 and J usage is TRBJ2-7, with D perhaps being TRBD1 or TRBD2 (5 bases each). V lost 4 bases to trimming and J lost 1 base, with 9 bases between them. Germline CDR1 and CDR2: SGDLS and YYNGEE. The CDR3 runs 13 residues. The CDR3 region is CASSPGTSYEQYF. Here the CDR3 DNA reads TGTGCCAGCAGCCCAGGGACGTCCTACGAGCAGTACTTC.

The rearrangement joins TRBV18 to TRBJ1-5; 10 bases align to TRBD1. Trimming took 2 bases from V and 7 from J; bases not matched to a gene: 2. The CDR3 spans 14 residues. CDR1 and CDR2 (germline): KGHSH, LQKENI. CDR3 region: CASSPVTGGQPQHF. In nucleotides, the CDR3 is TGTGCCAGCTCACCAGTGACAGGGGGCCAGCCCCAGCATTTT.

The chain joins TRBV5-1 to TRBJ2-7; 7 nucleotides align to TRBD1. Germline assignment: CDR1 SGHRS and CDR2 YFSETQ. The CDR3 is 16 residues long. Trimming took 0 bases from V and 9 from J; bases not matched to a gene: 15. CDR3 residues: CASSLEVGQVPGGQYF. The DNA for the CDR3 is TGCGCCAGCAGCTTGGAGGTCGGACAGGTCCCAGGCGGGCAGTACTTC. The full variable domain, its missing parts supplied by reference TRBV5-1 and TRBJ2-7, is KAGVTQTPRYLIKTRGQQVTLSCSPISGHRSVSWYQQTPGQGLQFLFEYFSETQRNKGNFPGRFSGRQFSNSRSEMNVSTLELGDSALYLCASSLEVGQVPGGQYFGPGTRLTVT.